The 24 T cell receptor beta chains below come from one sample, sequenced in a study of CD4 and CD8 cells across lung adenocarcinoma regions. TCRdb independently ran MiXCR on the PCR reads; one entry per CDR3 protein. The table lists 7,500 to 9,000 distinct CDR3 sequences, roughly three fifths of them singletons. The sequencing sample was made of CD4+ T cells from the center of a lung tumor. The source is a female donor with lung adenocarcinoma. The CD4 and CD8 labels of this study may be unreliable.

This clonotype was detected only once. V gene TRBV7-2 combines with J gene TRBJ1-5; no clear D gene. The CDR3 contains 15 residues. The V gene lost 1 base and the J gene lost 3 bases, with 10 bases spanning the gap. Per germline, CDR1 SGHTA and CDR2 FQGNSA. CDR3 loop: CASSLVLSDNQPQHF. The DNA of the CDR3 is TGTGCCAGCAGCTTAGTACTCTCAGACAATCAGCCCCAGCATTTT.

V usage is TRBV27 and J usage is TRBJ2-5, with D maybe TRBD2 (6 bases). Deletions cut 11 bases from V and 0 bases from J, with 19 bases between. This CDR3 contains 15 residues. The germline V gene has CDR1 MNHEY and CDR2 SMNVEV (reference sequence). The CDR3 protein is CAGGNGGRDQETQYF. The CDR3 DNA reads TGTGCCGGGGGGAACGGCGGCCGTGACCAAGAGACCCAGTACTTC.

This clonotype was counted between two and nine times. The gene calls are TRBV5-1 and TRBJ2-2; D is uncertain. Germline V gene lookup returns CDR1 SGHRS and CDR2 YFSETQ. V was cut by 2 bases and J by 4 bases, with 6 bases left in between. This CDR3 comprises 13 residues. The CDR3 DNA reads as TGCGCCAGCAGCTTATTAGGCACCGGGGAGCTGTTTTTT. Its protein product is CASSLLGTGELFF. Drawing the rest from reference TRBV5-1 and TRBJ2-2, the complete variable domain is KAGVTQTPRYLIKTRGQQVTLSCSPISGHRSVSWYQQTPGQGLQFLFEYFSETQRNKGNFPGRFSGRQFSNSRSEMNVSTLELGDSALYLCASSLLGTGELFFGEGSRLTVL.

About this clonotype: Being one base from a much bigger clone, this may be a read error. This chain connects TRBV7-2 to TRBJ1-6, with D possibly TRBD1 on 6 matching bases. The CDR3 sequence is 13 residues long. Germline V CDR1 and CDR2: SGHTA, FQGNSA. The CDR3 sequence: CASSLTGFSALHF. The CDR3 region has the DNA TGTGCCAGCAGTCTAACAGGGTTTTCAGCCCTCCACTTT.

At least ten counts were recorded for this clonotype. The chain recombines TRBV24-1 with TRBJ2-1; 8 nucleotides line up with TRBD2. CDR3 size: 16 residues. Unmatched junction bases numbered 3, after V lost 0 bases and J lost 3 bases. Germline V gives CDR1 KGHDR, CDR2 SFDVKD. The CDR3 DNA is TGTGCCACCAGTGATTTGAATAGCGGGGTCTACAATGAGCAGTTCTTC. It translates to CATSDLNSGVYNEQFF.

This chain uses TRBV6-5 with TRBJ2-5; D is ambiguous. The DNA end favors TRBJ2-7, so the J call may be wrong. This CDR3 is 16 amino acids long. Germline V gene lookup returns CDR1 MNHEY and CDR2 SVGAGI. CDR3 sequence: CASSSLKFGVIYEQYF. CDR3 nucleotides: TGTGCCAGCAGTTCCTTAAAGTTTGGGGTTATCTACGAGCAGTACTTC.

This clonotype has a single count. J is TRBJ2-1 and V is TRBV7-2; TRBD2 matches at 12 bases. The DNA end lines up better with TRBJ2-7; the J call may be wrong. The CDR3 sequence is 14 residues long. Germline loops: CDR1 SGHTA, CDR2 FQGNSA. In DNA form, the CDR3 reads TGTGCCAGCAGCTCAAGACTAGCGGGAGCCGAGCAGTACTTC. Translating it yields CASSSRLAGAEQYF.

The table lists this clonotype with a few counts. The chain uses TRBV6-1 and TRBJ2-6; D not resolved. Between the trimmed V and J ends, which lost 6 bases and 0 bases, there was a span of 6 bases. From germline, CDR1 is MNHNS and CDR2 SASEGT. The length of the CDR3 is 14 residues. CDR3 sequence: CASRTPSGANVLTF. For the CDR3, the DNA is TGTGCCAGCAGGACTCCCTCTGGGGCCAACGTCCTGACTTTC.

To note about this clonotype: Sequence at one end of the junction differs from germline and may be a read error. The chain employs TRBV6-1 and TRBJ2-5; D remains ambiguous. Germline CDR1 MNHNS, CDR2 SASEGT. There are 11 residues in the CDR3. As DNA, the CDR3 is TGTGCCAGCAATGACCAAGATACCCAGTATTTC. It yields the protein CASNDQDTQYF.

This clonotype was seen a handful of times. CDR3 DNA: TGTGCCAGCAGTTACTCGGCCGAGGGGAGTCAGCCCCAGCATTTT. Its translation is CASSYSAEGSQPQHF. This sequence joins TRBV6-5 and TRBJ1-5; perhaps TRBD1 as D (5 bases). CDR1 MNHEY and CDR2 SVGAGI come from the germline V gene. The germline V and J ends were trimmed by 0 bases and 6 bases, with 12 bases remaining between them. The CDR3 runs 15 residues.

CDR3 region: CASSPGIGELFF. The DNA for the CDR3 is TGTGCCAGCAGTCCAGGTATCGGGGAGCTGTTTTTT. The chain is built from TRBV27 and TRBJ2-2; D unresolved. V gave up 5 bases and J gave up 7 bases, with 8 bases separating them. CDR1 and CDR2 (germline): MNHEY, SMNVEV (reference sequence). The CDR3 spans 12 residues.

This clonotype was recorded a few times. The V call is TRBV7-9, the J call TRBJ2-1; TRBD2 matches at 8 bases. CDR3 size: 12 residues. V dropped 4 bases and J dropped 15; count of bases not matched to a gene: 8. Germline V gene sequence: CDR1 SEHNR, CDR2 FQNEAQ (reference sequence). DNA of the CDR3: TGTGCCAGCAGCTCTCCGGGACTAGTGGGGTTCTTC. This sequence encodes CASSSPGLVGFF.

The chain joins TRBV27 to TRBJ2-3; no definite D call. Germline V CDR1 and CDR2: MNHEY, SMNVEV (reference sequence). CDR3 size: 14 residues. V was shortened by 2 bases and J by 2 bases, with 8 bases between the two germline ends. Written as DNA, the CDR3 is TGTGCCAGCAGTTTAGGTGACGCCACAGATACGCAGTATTTT. Translating gives CASSLGDATDTQYF.

A word on this clonotype: Germline and junction disagree at one end, which may indicate a read error. The chain joins TRBV27 to TRBJ2-3; 13 positions match TRBD2. This CDR3 contains 16 residues. Per germline, CDR1 MNHEY and CDR2 SMNVEV (reference sequence). The CDR3 DNA follows: TGTGCCAGCAGTTCCCGACTAGCGGGAGGCCAAGATACGCAGTACTTT. It yields the protein CASSSRLAGGQDTQYF.

This clonotype was counted at least ten times. The V call is TRBV6-1, the J call TRBJ2-7; possibly TRBD2 for D (6 bases). The CDR3 covers 13 residues. Germline V gene sequence: CDR1 MNHNS, CDR2 SASEGT. The V end was cut by 10 bases, the J end by 3 bases, with 16 bases between. CDR3 bases: TGTGCCACAAACCCGGGACTGTTCTACGAGCAGTACTTC. Translation: CATNPGLFYEQYF.

The rearrangement links TRBV6-1 to TRBJ1-1; D is perhaps TRBD1 (6 bases). The CDR3 loop spans 12 amino acids. Trimming cost V 6 bases and J 4 bases, with 9 bases left between them. CDR1 and CDR2 (germline): MNHNS, SASEGT. CDR3 sequence reads: CASRGGGTEAFF. The CDR3 DNA reads TGTGCCAGCAGAGGGGGTGGCACTGAAGCTTTCTTT.

This clonotype was found a few times. The genes are TRBV27 and TRBJ2-6; perhaps D is TRBD1 or TRBD2 (5 bases each). The CDR3 runs 15 residues. Trimming cost V 3 bases and J 3 bases, with 9 bases left between them. Germline V gene data show CDR1 as MNHEY and CDR2 as SMNVEV (reference sequence). CDR3 sequence (DNA): TGTGCCAGCAGTTTTCTGGGGGTTGGGGCCAACGTCCTGACTTTC. Its protein product is CASSFLGVGANVLTF.

With regard to this clonotype: One junction end disagrees with the germline gene, perhaps due to a read error. V is TRBV27 and J is TRBJ2-4; 7 bases agree with TRBD2. Looked up from germline, CDR1 is MNHEY and CDR2 is SMNVEV (reference sequence). The CDR3 runs to 15 residues. In DNA form, the CDR3 reads TGTGCCAGCACCAACCTCGGCGGGGGAGGAAACATCCAGTATTTC. The encoded protein is CASTNLGGGGNIQYF.

The chain couples TRBV6-1 to TRBJ2-3; 14 nucleotides line up with TRBD2. Per the germline V gene, CDR1 is MNHNS and CDR2 is SASEGT. Trimming took 4 bases from V and 4 from J; bases not matched to a gene: 1. The CDR3 length is 15 residues. This CDR3 is CASSGLAGGPDTQYF. CDR3 nucleotide sequence: TGTGCCAGCAGTGGACTAGCGGGAGGGCCAGATACGCAGTATTTT.

The gene calls are TRBV6-1 and TRBJ2-1; 12 nucleotides align to TRBD2. Germline V gives CDR1 MNHNS, CDR2 SASEGT. The J segment lost 8 bases and the V segment lost 2 bases, leaving 4 bases of the junction unmatched. CDR3 size: 15 residues. The chain's CDR3 is CASSELAGGHDEQFF. Written as DNA, the CDR3 is TGTGCCAGCAGTGAACTAGCGGGAGGGCACGATGAGCAGTTCTTC.

The chain employs TRBV6-1 and TRBJ2-1; D is ambiguous. The CDR3 is made up of 11 amino acids. Germline V gives CDR1 MNHNS, CDR2 SASEGT. The V end lost 7 bases, the J end lost 5 bases, and 6 bases lay between the germline ends. In DNA, the CDR3 is TGTGCCAGCACCGCAGACAATGAGCAGTTCTTC. The encoded protein is CASTADNEQFF.

The V gene is TRBV20-1, the J gene TRBJ2-1; D gene unclear. V shed 3 bases and J shed 0 bases, with 6 bases lying between them. CDR3 length: 13 amino acids. Germline lookup yields CDR1 DFQATT and CDR2 SNEGSKA (reference sequence). CDR3 sequence: CSASFGSYNEQFF. The CDR3 DNA reads TGCAGTGCTAGTTTTGGCTCCTACAATGAGCAGTTCTTC.

The chain is built from TRBV6-1 and TRBJ2-7; D tentatively reads TRBD1 or TRBD2 (6 bases each). The CDR3 has 14 residues. Germline-derived CDR1 and CDR2 are MNHNS and SASEGT. V lost 6 bases and J 0 bases, leaving 12 bases between the germline ends. CDR3 nucleotides: TGTGCCAGCAGAAGAGGGGGGAGCTCCTACGAGCAGTACTTC. Protein: CASRRGGSSYEQYF.

V is TRBV6-1 and J is TRBJ2-1; the match to TRBD2 covers 11 bases. The CDR3 length is 13 residues. From germline, CDR1 is MNHNS and CDR2 SASEGT. V lost 4 bases and J lost 7; bases outside the gene matches: 0. This CDR3 reads CASSVAGGNEQFF. The CDR3 nucleotides read TGTGCCAGCAGTGTAGCGGGAGGGAATGAGCAGTTCTTC.